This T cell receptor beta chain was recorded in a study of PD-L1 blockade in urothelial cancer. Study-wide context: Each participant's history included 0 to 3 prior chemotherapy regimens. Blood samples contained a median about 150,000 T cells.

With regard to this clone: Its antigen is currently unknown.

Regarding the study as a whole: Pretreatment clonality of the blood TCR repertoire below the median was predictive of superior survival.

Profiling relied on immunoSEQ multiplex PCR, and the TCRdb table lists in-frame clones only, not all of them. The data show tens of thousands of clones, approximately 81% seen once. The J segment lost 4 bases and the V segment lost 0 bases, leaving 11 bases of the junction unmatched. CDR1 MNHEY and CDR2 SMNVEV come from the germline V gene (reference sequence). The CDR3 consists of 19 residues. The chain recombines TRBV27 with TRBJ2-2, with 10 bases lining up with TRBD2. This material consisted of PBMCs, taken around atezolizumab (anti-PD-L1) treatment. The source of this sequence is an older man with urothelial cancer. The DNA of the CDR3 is TGTGCCAGCAGTTTATCGCGACTAGCGGGCCCACGAGGCACCGGGGAGCTGTTTTTT. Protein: CASSLSRLAGPRGTGELFF.